This T cell receptor (beta chain) was recovered during a study of cytomegalovirus exposure and HLA in healthy donors. Note on this clone: Its matching antigen is unknown. One end of the junction fails to match germline, which may point to a read error.

The study, taken as a whole, reports: Previously analyzed data showed that most TCR beta V segments were productive at a frequency of about 87% or about 30%. A later analysis, which compared TCR beta chains of equal frequency, found the HLA-associated ones more clonally expanded.

The germline CDR1 and CDR2 sequences are SGHRS and YFSETQ. The CDR3 is made up of 15 amino acids. Primers: 60 Vbeta forward and 13 Jbeta reverse. Data came from immunoSEQ multiplex PCR; TCRdb stores just in-frame clones and leaves some out. Of roughly 100,000 clones in the sample, 60% to 80% were seen once. Input material: PBMCs. The TCR originated in a man aged 40-50 years in good health and CMV-seronegative. V usage is TRBV5-1 and J usage is TRBJ1-1; 10 nucleotides match TRBD1. The CDR3 loop reads CASSLGQGAGTGAFF. For the CDR3, the DNA is TGCGCCAGCAGCTTGGGACAGGGGGCGGGAACTGGAGCTTTCTTT.